The source of this T cell receptor beta chain is a study of cytomegalovirus exposure and HLA in healthy donors. PCR involved 60 Vbeta and 13 Jbeta primers. Some clones are missing from TCRdb's copy, which holds only in-frame ones; the method was immunoSEQ multiplex PCR. The sample contains more than 110,000 clones, 9.7% of which appear only once. Points on this clone: Its antigen is still unknown.

Overall study results and limits: Certain sequence variants were highly shared and formed a cluster, and this cluster was likely a sequencing artifact. In vitro work confirmed that a few CMV-associated chains recognize CMV antigens.

The TCR was taken from a man in his fifties or sixties in good health and CMV-seronegative. The sequenced sample consisted of PBMCs.

This CDR3 reads CASSSIAGGADTQYF. The CDR3 DNA is TGTGCCAGCAGCTCGATAGCGGGAGGGGCAGATACGCAGTATTTT. J is TRBJ2-3 and V is TRBV11-2, with TRBD2 matching over 11 bases. With V trimmed by 4 bases and J by 4 bases, 4 bases remained unmatched. CDR3 size: 15 residues. Germline V gene sequence: CDR1 SGHAT, CDR2 FQNNGV.